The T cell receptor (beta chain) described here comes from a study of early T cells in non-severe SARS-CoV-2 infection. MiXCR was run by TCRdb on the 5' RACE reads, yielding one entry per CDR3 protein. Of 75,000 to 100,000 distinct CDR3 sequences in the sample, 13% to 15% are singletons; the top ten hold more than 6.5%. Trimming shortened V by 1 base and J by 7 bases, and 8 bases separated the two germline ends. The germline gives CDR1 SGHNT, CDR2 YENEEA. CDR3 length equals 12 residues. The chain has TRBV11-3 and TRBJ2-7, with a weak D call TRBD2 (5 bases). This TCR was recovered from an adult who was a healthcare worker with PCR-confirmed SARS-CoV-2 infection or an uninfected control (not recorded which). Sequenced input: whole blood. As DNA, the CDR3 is TGTGCCAGCAGCTTAGGGCCGGGAGAGCAGTACTTC. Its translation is CASSLGPGEQYF.